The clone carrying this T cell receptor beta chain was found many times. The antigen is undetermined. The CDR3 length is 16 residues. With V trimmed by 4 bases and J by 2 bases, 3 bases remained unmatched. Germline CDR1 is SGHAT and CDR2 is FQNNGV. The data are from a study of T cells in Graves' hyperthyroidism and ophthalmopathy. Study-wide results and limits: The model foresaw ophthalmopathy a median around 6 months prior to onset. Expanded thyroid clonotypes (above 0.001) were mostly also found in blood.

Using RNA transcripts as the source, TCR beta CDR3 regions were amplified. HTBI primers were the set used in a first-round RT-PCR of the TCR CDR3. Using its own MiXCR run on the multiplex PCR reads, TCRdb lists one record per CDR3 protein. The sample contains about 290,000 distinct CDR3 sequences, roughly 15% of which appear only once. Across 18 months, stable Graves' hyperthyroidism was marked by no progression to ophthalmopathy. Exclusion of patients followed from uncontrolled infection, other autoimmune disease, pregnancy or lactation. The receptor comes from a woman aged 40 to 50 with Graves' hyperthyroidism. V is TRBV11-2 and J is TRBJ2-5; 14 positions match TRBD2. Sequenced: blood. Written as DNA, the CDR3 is TGTGCCAGCAGCTCCCGGACTAGCGGGGGGCAAGAGACCCAGTACTTC. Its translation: CASSSRTSGGQETQYF.